The rows below give T cell receptor beta chains drawn from one sample of a study of cytomegalovirus exposure and HLA in healthy donors. Measured with immunoSEQ multiplex PCR; TCRdb has only the in-frame clones, and not every one. The table records roughly 120,000 clones, approximately 76% of them present only once. The sample was PBMCs. The receptors derive from a man aged 40-50 years in good health and CMV-seronegative. CDR3s include the opening cysteine and the closing phenylalanine or tryptophan. A D gene is named only where the DNA matches it firmly. Some rows have no size entry. The others give once, few or many, or a class for an expanded clone.

TRBV27,.,.,TRBJ2-7,TGTGCCAGCAGTTTATCGGGGCTAGTCTACGAGCAGTACTTC,CASSLSGLVYEQYF
TRBV9,few,TRBD1,TRBJ1-2,TGTGCCAGCAGCGTCGGGACAGTCACCTCCTATGGCTACACCTTC,CASSVGTVTSYGYTF
TRBV7-9,.,TRBD1,TRBJ1-2,TGTGCCAGCATCCCCTCGGGCAGGGGGGTTGGCTACACCTTC,CASIPSGRGVGYTF
TRBV13,.,TRBD1,TRBJ1-2,TGTGCCAGCAGCTTAGGCCTGAGACAGGGCCCTAACTATGGCTACACCTTC,CASSLGLRQGPNYGYTF
TRBV5-1,.,TRBD1,TRBJ2-2,TGCGCCAGCAGCTTGGCGCTGGGACAGAAGAACACCGGGGAGCTGTTTTTT,CASSLALGQKNTGELFF
TRBV6-5,.,.,TRBJ2-7,TGTGCCAGCAGTTACGACAGAACCTACGAGCAGTACTTC,CASSYDRTYEQYF
TRBV7-8,.,TRBD1,TRBJ1-6,TGTGCCAGCACCAACGACAGGGGAAATTCACCCCTCCACTTT,CASTNDRGNSPLHF
TRBV5-1,.,TRBD2,TRBJ2-1,TGCGCCAGCAGACTAGCGGGGGACTACAATGAGCAGTTCTTC,CASRLAGDYNEQFF
TRBV5-6,.,.,TRBJ2-5,TGTGCCAGCAGCCTTAGAGAGACCCAGTACTTC,CASSLRETQYF
TRBV6-5,once,.,TRBJ1-3,TGTGCCAGCAGTTACTCCAGGGGAAACACCATATATTTT,CASSYSRGNTIYF
TRBV4-2,.,.,TRBJ1-5,TGTGCCAGCAGCCTCGCCGGACAGTCTAATCAGCCCCAGCATTTT,CASSLAGQSNQPQHF
TRBV7-9,.,.,TRBJ1-1,TGTGCCAGCAGTCCGGTCGGCACTGAAGCTTTCTTT,CASSPVGTEAFF
TRBV28,once,TRBD1,TRBJ1-5,TGTGCCAGCAACCTCGACAGGGGGCCCAATCAGCCCCAGCATTTT,CASNLDRGPNQPQHF
TRBV4-2,.,.,TRBJ2-3,TGTGCCAGCAGCCAGCACGGGGAAACGGATACGCAGTATTTT,CASSQHGETDTQYF
TRBV5-1,.,.,TRBJ1-1,TGCGCCAGCAGCTTGGTGGGGGGAGAGGTGAACACTGAAGCTTTCTTT,CASSLVGGEVNTEAFF
TRBV9,.,TRBD2,TRBJ2-7,TGTGCCAGCAGCGCCTGGGGGAGGGCGGCTACTAACGAGCAGTACTTC,CASSAWGRAATNEQYF
TRBV7-3,.,.,TRBJ1-5,TGTGCCAGCAGCATGGGAGGGGATCAGCCCCAGCATTTT,CASSMGGDQPQHF